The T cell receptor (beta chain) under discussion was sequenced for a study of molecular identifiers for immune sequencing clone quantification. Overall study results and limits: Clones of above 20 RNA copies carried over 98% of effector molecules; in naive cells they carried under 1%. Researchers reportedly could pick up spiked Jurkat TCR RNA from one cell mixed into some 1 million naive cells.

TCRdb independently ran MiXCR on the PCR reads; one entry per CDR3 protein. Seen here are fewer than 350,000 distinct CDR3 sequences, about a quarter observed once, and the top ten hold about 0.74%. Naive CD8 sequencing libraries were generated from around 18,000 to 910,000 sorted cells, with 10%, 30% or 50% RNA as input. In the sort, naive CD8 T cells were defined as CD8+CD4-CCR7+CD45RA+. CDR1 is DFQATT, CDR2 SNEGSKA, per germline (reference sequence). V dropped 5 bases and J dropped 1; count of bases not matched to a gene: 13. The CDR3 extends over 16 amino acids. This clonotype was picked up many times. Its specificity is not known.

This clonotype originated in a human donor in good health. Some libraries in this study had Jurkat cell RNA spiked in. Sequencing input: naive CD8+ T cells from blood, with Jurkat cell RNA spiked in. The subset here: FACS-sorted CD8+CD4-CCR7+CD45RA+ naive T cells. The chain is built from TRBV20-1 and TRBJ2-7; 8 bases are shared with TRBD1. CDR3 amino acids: CSAQDRDAPRSYEQYF. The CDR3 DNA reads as TGCAGTGCTCAGGACAGGGACGCCCCCCGATCCTACGAGCAGTACTTC.